This T cell receptor (beta chain) was sequenced for a study of T-cell memory formation after mild COVID-19. The germline V gene encodes CDR1 MGHRA and CDR2 YSYEKL. There are 15 residues in the CDR3. Trimming removed 1 base at V and 5 bases at J, with 13 bases between. TCRdb reanalysed the 5' RACE reads using MiXCR and keeps one entry per CDR3 protein. The data contain approximately 400,000 distinct CDR3 sequences, approximately 24% of them singletons. This clonotype is a singleton in its sample. What was sequenced was PBMCs or a T cell subset sorted from them (not recorded which). This chain uses TRBV4-1 with TRBJ2-3, with a tentative D call TRBD2 (7 bases). The TCR sequence derives from an adult woman who had mild COVID-19 (a few samples of this study predate the infection). Cell type and time point are not known. CDR3 in DNA: TGCGCCAGCAGCCAAGCCGGGGGGCCCCAAGATACGCAGTATTTT. This sequence encodes CASSQAGGPQDTQYF.